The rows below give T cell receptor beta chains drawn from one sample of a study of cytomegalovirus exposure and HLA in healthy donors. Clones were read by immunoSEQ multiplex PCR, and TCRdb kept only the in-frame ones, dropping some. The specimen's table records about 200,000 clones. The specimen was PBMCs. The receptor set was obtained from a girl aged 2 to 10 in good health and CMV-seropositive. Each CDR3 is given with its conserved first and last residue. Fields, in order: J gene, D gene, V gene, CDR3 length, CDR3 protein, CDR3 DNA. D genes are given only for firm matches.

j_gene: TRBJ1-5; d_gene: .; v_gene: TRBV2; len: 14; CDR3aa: CASMDRDNNQPQHF; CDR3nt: TGTGCCAGCATGGACCGGGACAACAATCAGCCCCAGCATTTT
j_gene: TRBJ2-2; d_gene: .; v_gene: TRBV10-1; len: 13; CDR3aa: CASSESFQGKLFF; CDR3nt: TGCGCCAGCAGTGAGTCTTTCCAGGGAAAGCTGTTTTTT
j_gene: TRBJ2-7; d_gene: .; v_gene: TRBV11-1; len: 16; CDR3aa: CASSLSGLETSYEQYF; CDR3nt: TGTGCCAGCAGCTTAAGTGGTCTTGAGACTTCCTACGAGCAGTACTTC
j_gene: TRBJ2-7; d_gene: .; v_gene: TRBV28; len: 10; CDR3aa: CASEGGEQYF; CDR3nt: TGTGCCAGCGAGGGAGGCGAGCAGTACTTC
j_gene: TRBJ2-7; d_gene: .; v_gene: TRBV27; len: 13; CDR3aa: CASSPGVWYEQYF; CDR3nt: TGTGCCAGCAGCCCTGGAGTATGGTACGAGCAGTACTTC
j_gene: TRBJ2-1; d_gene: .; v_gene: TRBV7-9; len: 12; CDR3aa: CASSLETGEQFF; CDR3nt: TGTGCCAGCAGCTTAGAGACTGGTGAGCAGTTCTTC
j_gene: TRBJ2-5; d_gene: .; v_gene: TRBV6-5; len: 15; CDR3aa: CASSAQQGSQETQYF; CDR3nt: TGTGCCAGCAGCGCCCAGCAGGGCAGCCAAGAGACCCAGTACTTC
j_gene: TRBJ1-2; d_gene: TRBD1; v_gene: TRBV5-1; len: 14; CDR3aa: CASSLGQGFYGYTF; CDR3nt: TGCGCCAGCAGCCTGGGACAGGGATTCTATGGCTACACCTTC
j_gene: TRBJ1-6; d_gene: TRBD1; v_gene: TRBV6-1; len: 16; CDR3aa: CASSEGDRGRYSPLHF; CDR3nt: TGTGCCAGCAGTGAAGGGGACAGGGGACGATATTCACCCCTCCACTTT
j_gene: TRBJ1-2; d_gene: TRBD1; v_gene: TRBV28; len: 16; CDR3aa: CASRRPGQGRNYGYTF; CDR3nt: TGTGCCAGCAGGCGTCCGGGACAGGGTAGGAACTATGGCTACACCTTC
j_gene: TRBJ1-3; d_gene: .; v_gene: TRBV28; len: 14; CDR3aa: CASSFGLSGNTIYF; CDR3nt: TGTGCCAGCAGTTTCGGTCTCTCTGGAAACACCATATATTTT
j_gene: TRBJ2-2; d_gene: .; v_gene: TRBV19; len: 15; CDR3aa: CASSRPGHQTGELFF; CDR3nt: TGTGCCAGTAGTAGGCCGGGACACCAGACCGGGGAGCTGTTTTTT
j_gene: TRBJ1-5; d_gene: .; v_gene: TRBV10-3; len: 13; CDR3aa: CAISERGSQPQHF; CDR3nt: TGTGCCATCAGTGAGCGGGGTAGTCAGCCCCAGCATTTT
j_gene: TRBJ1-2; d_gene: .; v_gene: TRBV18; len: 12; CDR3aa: CASSPAGGGYTF; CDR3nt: TGTGCCAGCTCACCGGCCGGGGGTGGCTACACCTTC
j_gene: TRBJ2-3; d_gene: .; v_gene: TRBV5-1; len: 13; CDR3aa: CASKRDGTDTQYF; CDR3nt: TGCGCCAGCAAAAGAGATGGCACAGATACGCAGTATTTT
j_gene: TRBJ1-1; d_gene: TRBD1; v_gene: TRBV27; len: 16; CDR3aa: CASRLQGDGEGTEAFF; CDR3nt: TGTGCCAGCAGGCTACAGGGGGACGGAGAAGGAACTGAAGCTTTCTTT